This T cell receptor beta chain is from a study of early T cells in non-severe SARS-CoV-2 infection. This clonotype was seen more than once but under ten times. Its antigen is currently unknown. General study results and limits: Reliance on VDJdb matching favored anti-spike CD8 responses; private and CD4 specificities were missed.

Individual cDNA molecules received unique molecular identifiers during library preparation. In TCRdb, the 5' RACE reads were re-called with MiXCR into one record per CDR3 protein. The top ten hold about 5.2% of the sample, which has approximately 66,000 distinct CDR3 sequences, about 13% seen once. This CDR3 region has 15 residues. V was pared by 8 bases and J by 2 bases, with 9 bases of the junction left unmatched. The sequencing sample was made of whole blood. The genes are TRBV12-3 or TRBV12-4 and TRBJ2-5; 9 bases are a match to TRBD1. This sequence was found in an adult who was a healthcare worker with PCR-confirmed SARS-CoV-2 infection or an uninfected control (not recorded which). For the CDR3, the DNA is TGTGCCAGCGGTTCTTCGGGACAGGGTCAAGAGACCCAGTACTTC. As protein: CASGSSGQGQETQYF.